These 5 T cell receptor beta chains originate from one sample sequenced in a study of cytomegalovirus exposure and HLA in healthy donors. The study ran its PCR with 60 Vbeta and 13 Jbeta primers. Generated by immunoSEQ multiplex PCR, the TCRdb table keeps only in-frame clones and is missing some. Of approximately 77,000 clones detected, about 73% appear once; the ten largest clones hold 3.5% to 5.5%. Specimen: PBMCs. Receptors originate from a man aged 40-55 years in good health and CMV-seronegative.

The rearrangement uses TRBV4-3 and TRBJ1-2, with 8 bases matching TRBD1. The CDR3 spans 16 residues. Germline V lookup: CDR1 LGHNA, CDR2 YSLEER. Germline trimming cut 1 base from V and 7 bases from J; bases unmatched to any gene: 11. CDR3 bases: TGCGCCAGCAGCCAAGCTTCAGGGGGCGAGGTCGCTGGCTACACCTTC. Protein: CASSQASGGEVAGYTF.

This clone was detected only a few times. CDR3 residues: CATSGGAPTDTQYF. The CDR3 coding sequence is TGTGCCACCAGCGGAGGGGCCCCCACAGATACGCAGTATTTT. J is TRBJ2-3 and V is TRBV15; maybe TRBD2 (6 bases). The CDR3 consists of 14 residues. V lost 5 bases and J lost 2, with 11 bases in between. In germline, CDR1 is LNHNV, CDR2 YYDKDF (reference sequence).

This CDR3 reads CAISESKTSTQETQYF. In DNA form, the CDR3 reads TGTGCCATCAGTGAGTCGAAGACTAGCACTCAAGAGACCCAGTACTTC. The V call is TRBV10-3, the J call TRBJ2-5; 7 bases map to TRBD2. The V segment lost 0 bases and the J segment 2 bases; nucleotides outside the gene matches: 6. The CDR3 totals 16 residues. Germline CDR1 reads ENHRY; CDR2 reads SYGVKD.

In this sample, this clone turned up a few times. The V call is TRBV7-2, the J call TRBJ1-2; D is unresolved. CDR1 is SGHTA and CDR2 is FQGNSA in the germline V gene. The CDR3 is 12 amino acids. V was cut by 5 bases and J by 8 bases, with 12 bases left in between. The CDR3 protein is CASSLTLWGYTF. CDR3 nucleotides: TGTGCCAGCAGCCTAACCCTTTGGGGCTACACCTTC.

The V gene is TRBV4-3, the J gene TRBJ2-7; 7 positions agree with TRBD2. The CDR3 is 16 amino acids. J was trimmed by 0 bases and V by 0 bases; bases with no gene match: 5. CDR1 is LGHNA and CDR2 is YSLEER in the germline V gene. CDR3 coding DNA: TGCGCCAGCAGCCAAGATATGAGCGGGACCTCCTACGAGCAGTACTTC. Its translation: CASSQDMSGTSYEQYF.